The 11 T cell receptor beta chains presented below share a single source sample, sequenced in a study of T cells in Graves' hyperthyroidism and ophthalmopathy (dated by TCRdb to between 2018 and 2021). The method behind the library was multiplex PCR. Reads for this sample came from an Illumina HiSeq 2000. The TCR beta CDR3 regions were amplified from the RNA transcripts. A first-round RT-PCR of the TCR CDR3 used the HTBI primer set with the Qiagen OneStep RT-PCR kit. TCRdb reprocessed the public reads (quality trimming at Q25 with fastp, clone calling with MiXCR) and kept in-frame beta chains. Every distinct CDR3 protein forms one entry, paired with its most common genes and DNA. This sample has around 500,000 distinct CDR3 sequences in its table, and more than 15% of those were observed once. The ten largest clones take up 25% to 35% of the sample. The sample was blood. The receptor set was obtained from a woman between 25 and 40 years old with Graves' ophthalmopathy.

The sample holds a few counts of this clonotype. The chain links TRBV18 to TRBJ2-6; D unclear. Germline values: CDR1 KGHSH, CDR2 LQKENI. This CDR3 has 14 residues. The V and J ends lost 2 bases and 4 bases respectively, with 6 bases between them. CDR3 sequence reads: CASSPESGANVLTF. CDR3 nucleotides: TGTGCCAGCTCACCAGAGTCAGGGGCCAACGTCCTGACTTTC. Using reference TRBV18 and TRBJ2-6 for the parts outside the CDR3, the full variable domain is NAGVMQNPRHLVRRRGQEARLRCSPMKGHSHVYWYRQLPEEGLKFMVYLQKENIIDESGMPKERFSAEFPKEGPSILRIQQVVRGDSAAYFCASSPESGANVLTFGAGSRLTVL.

This clonotype was observed at least ten times. V is TRBV6-1 and J is TRBJ1-5; D remains unclear. The germline V gene has CDR1 MNHNS and CDR2 SASEGT. V lost 5 bases and J 0 bases, leaving 11 bases between the germline ends. The CDR3 loop spans 15 amino acids. CDR3 coding DNA: TGTGCCAGCAGTACCCGCTGGGCTAGCAATCAGCCCCAGCATTTT. Translated, it gives CASSTRWASNQPQHF.

The table lists this clonotype with many counts. V and J are TRBV6-2 or TRBV6-3 and TRBJ2-1, with 9 nucleotides matching TRBD2. The V and J ends lost 2 bases and 7 bases, in that order; junction bases with no gene match: 15. In germline, CDR1 is MNHEY, CDR2 SVGEGT. This CDR3 region has 18 residues. The CDR3 protein is CASSYVPSGMRLKNEQFF. The CDR3 DNA is TGTGCCAGCAGTTACGTGCCTAGCGGGATGAGATTGAAGAATGAGCAGTTCTTC.

This clonotype came up a few times. As DNA, the CDR3 is TGTGCCAGCAGTTACTTGGGACAGAACTCCTACGAGCAGTACTTC. The encoded protein is CASSYLGQNSYEQYF. J is TRBJ2-7 and V is TRBV6-5; 7 bases line up with TRBD1. The germline gives CDR1 MNHEY, CDR2 SVGAGI. V gave up 1 base and J gave up 0 bases; unmatched junction bases: 3. This CDR3 contains 15 residues.

This clonotype was picked up a small number of times. CDR3 residues: CASSFRLAGYTDTQYF. The CDR3 DNA reads as TGTGCCAGCAGTTTCAGACTAGCGGGCTACACAGATACGCAGTATTTT. The chain uses TRBV28 and TRBJ2-3, with 10 bases that match TRBD2. CDR3 length: 16 amino acids. The V gene's germline CDR1 is MDHEN and CDR2 SYDVKM. V was pared by 3 bases and J by 2 bases, with 5 bases of the junction left unmatched.

The chain joins TRBV27 to TRBJ1-2, with 8 bases matching TRBD1. Germline V gives CDR1 MNHEY, CDR2 SMNVEV (reference sequence). V was clipped by 4 bases and J by 3 bases; unmatched bases: 7. This CDR3 comprises 15 residues. The CDR3 sequence is CASSSDRGWDYGYTF. DNA of the CDR3: TGTGCCAGCAGTTCCGACAGGGGCTGGGACTATGGCTACACCTTC.

In its sample, this clonotype was seen a few times. The gene calls are TRBV7-9 and TRBJ2-3; 11 bases fit TRBD1. This CDR3 comprises 15 residues. Trimming removed 3 bases from V and 2 bases from J; junction bases left unmatched: 1. Germline V CDR1 and CDR2: SEHNR, FQNEAQ (reference sequence). The CDR3 region is CASSFGQGATDTQYF. In nucleotides, the CDR3 is TGTGCCAGCAGCTTTGGACAGGGGGCCACAGATACGCAGTATTTT.

This sequence joins TRBV9 and TRBJ2-3, with TRBD2 identical over 8 bases. V dropped 4 bases and J dropped 0; count of bases not matched to a gene: 7. Germline CDR1 SGDLS, CDR2 YYNGEE. This CDR3 contains 16 residues. The DNA for the CDR3 is TGTGCCAGCAGCCCCCGGGGGGGGGCTAGCACAGATACGCAGTATTTT. It encodes CASSPRGGASTDTQYF.

The chain couples TRBV4-3 to TRBJ2-7; tentatively, D is TRBD1 or TRBD2 (6 bases each). This CDR3 has 17 residues. V was clipped by 1 base and J by 3 bases, with 19 bases between them. Germline CDR1 is LGHNA and CDR2 is YSLEER. CDR3 amino acids: CASSQVQGGKGFYEQYF. The CDR3 coding sequence is TGCGCCAGCAGCCAAGTCCAAGGGGGGAAAGGCTTCTACGAGCAGTACTTC.

In its sample, this clonotype was seen many times. The chain recombines TRBV27 with TRBJ2-5, with no clear D. The germline gives CDR1 MNHEY, CDR2 SMNVEV (reference sequence). Trimming left V 0 bases short and J 4 bases short, with 6 bases between. The length of the CDR3 is 13 residues. CDR3 in amino acids: CASSLSGLETQYF. In nucleotides, the CDR3 is TGTGCCAGCAGTTTATCGGGGTTAGAGACCCAGTACTTC.

J is TRBJ1-4 and V is TRBV20-1; D gene unclear. Trimming pared 6 bases from V and 6 bases from J, leaving 20 bases between. The germline V gene has CDR1 DFQATT and CDR2 SNEGSKA (reference sequence). The CDR3 spans 15 residues. The CDR3 DNA reads as TGCAGTGCCAGGAATTCGGGCCCGAGGGATGAAAAACTGTTTTTT. Translated, it gives CSARNSGPRDEKLFF.